This TCR beta chain emerged from a study of blood T cell repertoires in COVID-19. CDR3 size: 13 residues. V lost 7 bases to trimming and J lost 4 bases; unmatched junction nucleotides: 6. CDR1 is MNHEY, CDR2 SVGAGI, per germline. The assay was immunoSEQ multiplex PCR, and TCRdb's table has in-frame clones only and misses some. In the table there are roughly 200,000 clones, 75% to 90% of which are singletons. The sequenced sample consisted of PBMCs or T cells enriched from blood (not recorded which). The chain couples TRBV6-5 to TRBJ1-2; 7 bases align to TRBD1. The TCR originated in a man aged 25 to 40 who had recovered from COVID-19. The CDR3 bases are TGTGCCAGCACCAGGGGACAGAGCTATGGCTACACCTTC. Its translation is CASTRGQSYGYTF.